The rows below give T cell receptor beta chains drawn from one sample of a study of shared clonotypes between healthy human individuals. Produced via immunoSEQ multiplex PCR; TCRdb's table is partial and in-frame only. The profile shows about 2.3 million clones, 90% to 95% of them singletons. Input material: naive CD4+ T cells from PBMCs. All receptors come from a man younger than 35 in good health. Some clones in this sample may be carry-over from other donors' samples. Both conserved end residues are part of each CDR3. A D gene is named only where the DNA matches it firmly. For some rows the clone size is stated as once, few or many, or as a class when expanded; others skip it.

J gene: TRBJ2-7; D gene: -; clone size: few; CDR3 length: 12; V gene: TRBV18; CDR3 DNA: TGTGCCAGCTCCGCCGGGACGGACGAGCAGTACTTC; CDR3 protein: CASSAGTDEQYF
J gene: TRBJ2-5; D gene: TRBD1; clone size: -; CDR3 length: 11; V gene: TRBV20-1; CDR3 DNA: TGCAGTGCAGCCAGGGGGGAGACCCAGTACTTC; CDR3 protein: CSAARGETQYF
J gene: TRBJ1-1; D gene: -; clone size: -; CDR3 length: 12; V gene: TRBV29-1; CDR3 DNA: TGCAGCGTACGGGGCCCGGGCACTGAAGCTTTCTTT; CDR3 protein: CSVRGPGTEAFF
J gene: TRBJ1-1; D gene: -; clone size: -; CDR3 length: 15; V gene: TRBV19; CDR3 DNA: TGTGCCAGTAGTATGTGGGGCAGGGCGAACACTGAAGCTTTCTTT; CDR3 protein: CASSMWGRANTEAFF
J gene: TRBJ1-2; D gene: -; clone size: -; CDR3 length: 13; V gene: TRBV6-5; CDR3 DNA: TGTGCCAGCAGTTTCCGGGACGGACGAGGCTACACCTTC; CDR3 protein: CASSFRDGRGYTF
J gene: TRBJ2-3; D gene: -; clone size: -; CDR3 length: 14; V gene: TRBV10-3; CDR3 DNA: TGTGCCATCACCAAGGACAAGCTCACAGATACGCAGTATTTT; CDR3 protein: CAITKDKLTDTQYF
J gene: TRBJ1-5; D gene: -; clone size: -; CDR3 length: 15; V gene: TRBV2; CDR3 DNA: TGTGCCAGCAGTGAAGTGGGGTGGGGATCTCAGCCCCAGCATTTT; CDR3 protein: CASSEVGWGSQPQHF
J gene: TRBJ2-7; D gene: TRBD2; clone size: -; CDR3 length: 14; V gene: TRBV28; CDR3 DNA: TGTGCCAGCAGTTGGCCGGGACTAGCGGATGAGCAGTACTTC; CDR3 protein: CASSWPGLADEQYF
J gene: TRBJ1-4; D gene: TRBD1; clone size: -; CDR3 length: 15; V gene: TRBV5-1; CDR3 DNA: TGCGCCAGCAGCTTGTCACGGCAGGGGGGAGAAAAACTGTTTTTT; CDR3 protein: CASSLSRQGGEKLFF
J gene: TRBJ1-1; D gene: TRBD1; clone size: -; CDR3 length: 16; V gene: TRBV11-2; CDR3 DNA: TGTGCCAGCAGCAGGGACAGGGGGCGAATCTCCACTGAAGCTTTCTTT; CDR3 protein: CASSRDRGRISTEAFF
J gene: TRBJ1-2; D gene: -; clone size: -; CDR3 length: 14; V gene: TRBV29-1; CDR3 DNA: TGCAGCGTTGTGGTTTCGCTCAGGGTAGGCGGCTACACCTTC; CDR3 protein: CSVVVSLRVGGYTF
J gene: TRBJ1-1; D gene: -; clone size: -; CDR3 length: 14; V gene: TRBV5-5; CDR3 DNA: TGTGCCAGCAGCTCCCAGGCAGGGTACACTGAAGCTTTCTTT; CDR3 protein: CASSSQAGYTEAFF
J gene: TRBJ2-6; D gene: -; clone size: -; CDR3 length: 17; V gene: TRBV18; CDR3 DNA: TGTGCCAGCTCACTGTTCGGGGGCCACTCTGGGGCCAACGTCCTGACTTTC; CDR3 protein: CASSLFGGHSGANVLTF
J gene: TRBJ2-7; D gene: -; clone size: -; CDR3 length: 15; V gene: TRBV7-9; CDR3 DNA: TGTGCCAGCAGCTTAGAGGTAGGACCCTCCTACGAGCAGTACTTC; CDR3 protein: CASSLEVGPSYEQYF
J gene: TRBJ2-7; D gene: TRBD2; clone size: once; CDR3 length: 15; V gene: TRBV9; CDR3 DNA: TGTGCCAGCAGCGCGGGGGGTAGATACCCCTACGAGCAGTACTTC; CDR3 protein: CASSAGGRYPYEQYF
J gene: TRBJ1-2; D gene: -; clone size: -; CDR3 length: 16; V gene: TRBV5-4; CDR3 DNA: TGTGCCAGCAGCTTGTTCGGGGTGCTAGCTAACTATGGCTACACCTTC; CDR3 protein: CASSLFGVLANYGYTF